This record covers a single TCR beta chain. Its antigen is not identified. This sample was included in a study of cytomegalovirus exposure and HLA in healthy donors. Study-wide results and limits: Indistinguishability led to the exclusion of some V segments, TRBV6-2 and TRBV6-3 included. Later work found most CMV-associated TCR beta chains apparently HLA-restricted. A later analysis reportedly identified an Asian-associated ancestry cluster as carrying fewer N-insertions than the approximately 730-donor mean.

CDR1 SGHRS and CDR2 YFSETQ come from the germline V gene. V was cut by 7 bases and J by 4 bases, with 14 bases left in between. CDR3 length: 13 residues. A multiplex PCR was run with 60 Vbeta primers and 13 Jbeta primers. TCRdb keeps only in-frame clones here, not all; method: immunoSEQ multiplex PCR. Found here are roughly 150,000 clones, 65% to 80% of them singletons; the top ten hold 3%. Material: PBMCs. This TCR derives from a woman between 45 and 65 years old in good health and CMV-seropositive. The rearrangement links TRBV5-1 to TRBJ2-5; TRBD2 is a possible D gene (6 bases). The CDR3 coding sequence is TGCGCCAGCGGGACTGTCGGTGGAGAGACCCAGTACTTC. Its protein product is CASGTVGGETQYF.